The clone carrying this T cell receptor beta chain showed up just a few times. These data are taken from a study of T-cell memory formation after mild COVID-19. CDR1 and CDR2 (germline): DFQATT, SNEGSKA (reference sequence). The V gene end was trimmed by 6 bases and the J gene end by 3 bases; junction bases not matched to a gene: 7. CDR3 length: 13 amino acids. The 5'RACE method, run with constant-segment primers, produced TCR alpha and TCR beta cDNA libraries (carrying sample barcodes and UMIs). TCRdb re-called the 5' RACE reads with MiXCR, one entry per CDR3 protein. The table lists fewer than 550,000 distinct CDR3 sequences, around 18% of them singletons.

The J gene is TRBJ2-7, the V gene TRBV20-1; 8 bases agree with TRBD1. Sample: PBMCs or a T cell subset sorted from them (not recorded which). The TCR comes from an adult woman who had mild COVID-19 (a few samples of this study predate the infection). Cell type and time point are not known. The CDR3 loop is CSAVDRAYYEQYF. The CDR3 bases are TGCAGTGCCGTGGACAGGGCCTACTACGAGCAGTACTTC.